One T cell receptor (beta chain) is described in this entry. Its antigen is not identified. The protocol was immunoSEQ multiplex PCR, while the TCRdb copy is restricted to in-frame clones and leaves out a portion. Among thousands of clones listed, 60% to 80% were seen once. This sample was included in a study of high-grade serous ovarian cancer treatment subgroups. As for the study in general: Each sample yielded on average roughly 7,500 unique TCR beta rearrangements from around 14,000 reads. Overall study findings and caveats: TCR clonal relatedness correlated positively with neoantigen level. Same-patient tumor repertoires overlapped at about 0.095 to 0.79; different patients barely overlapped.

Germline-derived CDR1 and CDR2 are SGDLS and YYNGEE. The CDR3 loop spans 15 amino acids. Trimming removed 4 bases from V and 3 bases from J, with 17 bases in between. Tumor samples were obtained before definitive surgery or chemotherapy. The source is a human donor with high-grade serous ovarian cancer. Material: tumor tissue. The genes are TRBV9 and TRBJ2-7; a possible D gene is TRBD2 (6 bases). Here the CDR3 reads CASSPRGNRNYEQYF. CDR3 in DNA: TGTGCCAGCAGCCCTCGGGGGAACCGGAACTACGAGCAGTACTTC.